Listed below are T cell receptor beta chains from one sample, sequenced in a study of blood T cell repertoires in COVID-19. Clones were sequenced by immunoSEQ multiplex PCR, and TCRdb holds only the in-frame ones, with some missing. The sample records nearly 60,000 clones, roughly 90% being singletons. Material: peripheral blood. The receptors originated from a man between 60 and 75 years old with active COVID-19. Each CDR3 is given with its conserved first and last residue. Each record gives: D gene, J gene, clone size, V gene, CDR3 DNA, CDR3 protein. The D gene is left open where the match is weak. Rows give clone size only sometimes, using once, few, many, or a class for an expanded clone.

d_call: TRBD2
j_call: TRBJ2-5
clone_size: NA
v_call: TRBV28
cdr3_nt: TGTGCCAGCAGTAAGCTAGCGGAGATTCAAGAGACCCAGTACTTC
cdr3_aa: CASSKLAEIQETQYF

d_call: NA
j_call: TRBJ2-5
clone_size: NA
v_call: TRBV3-1/TRBV3-2
cdr3_nt: TGTGCCAGCAGCCAAGATGGGCGGGACCAAGAGACCCAGTACTTC
cdr3_aa: CASSQDGRDQETQYF

d_call: NA
j_call: TRBJ2-7
clone_size: once
v_call: TRBV20-1
cdr3_nt: TGCAGTGCTAGTCCCGTCCTCCTTCCTGAGCAGTACTTC
cdr3_aa: CSASPVLLPEQYF

d_call: NA
j_call: TRBJ2-1
clone_size: NA
v_call: TRBV6-2/TRBV6-3
cdr3_nt: TGTGCCAGCAGCAAGGAGGGCACCTCCTACAATGAGCAGTTCTTC
cdr3_aa: CASSKEGTSYNEQFF

d_call: NA
j_call: TRBJ1-2
clone_size: NA
v_call: TRBV3-1/TRBV3-2
cdr3_nt: TGTGCCAGCAGCCAAGGGGGCCCCAGACAGGATAGAGACTATGGCTACACCTTC
cdr3_aa: CASSQGGPRQDRDYGYTF

d_call: TRBD1
j_call: TRBJ2-3
clone_size: NA
v_call: TRBV13
cdr3_nt: TGTGCCAGCAGCGGACAGGGTTACGTTACGCAGTATTTT
cdr3_aa: CASSGQGYVTQYF

d_call: NA
j_call: TRBJ2-7
clone_size: NA
v_call: TRBV5-1
cdr3_nt: TGCGCCAGCAGCCAACAGGCAAGTTCCTACGAGCAGTACTTC
cdr3_aa: CASSQQASSYEQYF

d_call: NA
j_call: TRBJ1-2
clone_size: NA
v_call: TRBV28
cdr3_nt: TGTGCCAGCAGCCCCCCAGATCGGGTAGGCTACACCTTC
cdr3_aa: CASSPPDRVGYTF

d_call: NA
j_call: TRBJ2-6
clone_size: NA
v_call: TRBV7-6
cdr3_nt: TGTGCCAGCAGCTCAGGGTTCCCTGGGGCCAACGTCCTGACTTTC
cdr3_aa: CASSSGFPGANVLTF

d_call: TRBD2
j_call: TRBJ2-3
clone_size: NA
v_call: TRBV2
cdr3_nt: TGTGCCAGCAGGTATAGCCGGGAGGAGCAGTATTTT
cdr3_aa: CASRYSREEQYF

d_call: NA
j_call: TRBJ1-2
clone_size: NA
v_call: TRBV25-1
cdr3_nt: TGTGCCAGCAGTGGCGCCAAAAACGAGGCCCTCTATGGCTACACCTTC
cdr3_aa: CASSGAKNEALYGYTF

d_call: TRBD1
j_call: TRBJ2-2
clone_size: NA
v_call: TRBV7-3
cdr3_nt: TGTGCCAGCAGCTTAAGGGCTATTGGGACAGTAAACACCGGGGAGCTGTTTTTT
cdr3_aa: CASSLRAIGTVNTGELFF

d_call: TRBD2
j_call: TRBJ2-2
clone_size: NA
v_call: TRBV27
cdr3_nt: TGTGCCAGCAGTCCCCGGACTAGCGGCGGGGAGCTGTTTTTT
cdr3_aa: CASSPRTSGGELFF

d_call: NA
j_call: TRBJ2-7
clone_size: NA
v_call: TRBV2
cdr3_nt: TGTGCCAGCAGTGAACAGGGATACGAGCAGTACTTC
cdr3_aa: CASSEQGYEQYF

d_call: TRBD2
j_call: TRBJ2-7
clone_size: NA
v_call: TRBV28
cdr3_nt: TGTGCCAGCGCCCCAGGCGGGGGACCCTCCTACGAGCAGTACTTC
cdr3_aa: CASAPGGGPSYEQYF